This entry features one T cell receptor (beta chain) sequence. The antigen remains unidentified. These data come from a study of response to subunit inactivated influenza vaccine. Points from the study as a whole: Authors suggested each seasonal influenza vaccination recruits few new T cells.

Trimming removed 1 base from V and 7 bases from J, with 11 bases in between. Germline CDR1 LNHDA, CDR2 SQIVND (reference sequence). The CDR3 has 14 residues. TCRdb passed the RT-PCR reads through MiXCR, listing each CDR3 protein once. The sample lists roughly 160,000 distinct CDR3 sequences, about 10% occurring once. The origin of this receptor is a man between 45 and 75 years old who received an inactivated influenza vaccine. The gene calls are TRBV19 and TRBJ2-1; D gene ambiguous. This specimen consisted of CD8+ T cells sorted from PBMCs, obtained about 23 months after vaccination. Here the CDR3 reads CASSIGDWWNEQFF. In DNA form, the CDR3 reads TGTGCCAGTAGTATAGGAGACTGGTGGAATGAGCAGTTCTTC.